The 12 T cell receptor beta chains given below trace back to one sample, sequenced in a study of fetal regulatory T cell absence and autoimmunity. Assay used: immunoSEQ multiplex PCR; TCRdb lists only in-frame clones, some missing. The table records 95,000 to 100,000 clones, about 78% of them present only once. Sequenced input: pancreas tissue. These receptors were collected from a male donor with IPEX syndrome.

This CDR3 reads CSVEDPGILTEAFF. DNA of the CDR3: TGCAGCGTTGAAGATCCCGGGATTCTCACTGAAGCTTTCTTT. The rearrangement uses TRBV29-1 and TRBJ1-1; D is unresolved. The V gene lost 0 bases and the J gene lost 4 bases, with 12 bases spanning the gap. The CDR3 is 14 residues long. Germline V CDR1 and CDR2: SQVTM, ANQGSEA.

The chain combines TRBV6-5 with TRBJ1-6; unclear D gene. CDR3 length equals 13 residues. V lost 1 base and J 10 bases, leaving 8 bases between the germline ends. CDR1 and CDR2 from the germline V gene are MNHEY and SVGAGI. The CDR3 DNA reads TGTGCCAGCAGTTACTTGGGGATGTCACCCCTCCACTTT. This codes for CASSYLGMSPLHF.

This sequence joins TRBV19 and TRBJ1-5; the D is unclear. The CDR3 runs 14 residues. Trimming stripped 3 bases from V and 6 bases from J, with 12 bases between. CDR1 is LNHDA, CDR2 SQIVND, per germline (reference sequence). The CDR3 bases are TGTGCCAGTAGTATTTGGGGTTTCGGTCAGCCCCAGCATTTT. Translated: CASSIWGFGQPQHF.

This clone was seen only a few times. This chain joins TRBV9 and TRBJ1-2; D perhaps matches TRBD1 (6 bases). This CDR3 contains 12 residues. Deletions cut 0 bases from V and 7 bases from J, with 7 bases between. CDR1 is SGDLS, CDR2 YYNGEE, per germline. The CDR3 here is CASSVEGGGYTF. Here the CDR3 DNA reads TGTGCCAGCAGCGTAGAAGGGGGTGGCTACACCTTC. The full variable domain, completed using reference TRBV9 and TRBJ1-2, is DSGVTQTPKHLITATGQRVTLRCSPRSGDLSVYWYQQSLDQGLQFLIQYYNGEERAKGNILERFSAQQFPDLHSELNLSSLELGDSALYFCASSVEGGGYTFGSGTRLTVV.

This clone has just one count. V gene TRBV14 combines with J gene TRBJ2-3, with a tentative D call TRBD2 (5 bases). V lost 2 bases and J 2 bases, leaving 8 bases between the germline ends. CDR1 is SGHDN and CDR2 is FVKESK in the germline V gene. The CDR3 covers 14 residues. CDR3 sequence (DNA): TGTGCCAGCAGCCAACGGGGTTACACAGATACGCAGTATTTT. It specifies CASSQRGYTDTQYF.

This clone has only a few counts. The genes are TRBV6-5 and TRBJ2-7, with D tentatively TRBD2 (6 bases). The CDR3 extends over 16 amino acids. CDR1 and CDR2 (germline): MNHEY, SVGAGI. V lost 0 bases, J lost 3 bases, and 15 bases lay in between. The CDR3 DNA is TGTGCCAGCAGTTACTCGGGGGGTGCCCTGGGCTACGAGCAGTACTTC. Its protein is CASSYSGGALGYEQYF.

This chain uses TRBV5-6 with TRBJ2-7; possibly TRBD2 for D (6 bases). V was pared by 3 bases and J by 2 bases, with 9 bases between. This CDR3 is 13 amino acids long. The germline gives CDR1 SGHDT, CDR2 YYEEEE. CDR3 region: CASSYGGAYEQYF. Here the CDR3 DNA reads TGTGCCAGCAGCTACGGAGGGGCCTACGAGCAGTACTTC.

This chain joins TRBV5-1 and TRBJ2-1; 16 bases agree with TRBD2. Trimming at V came to 3 bases and at J to 8 bases, leaving 5 bases not matched to a gene. Germline CDR1 and CDR2: SGHRS and YFSETQ. This CDR3 region has 16 residues. Here the CDR3 DNA reads TGCGCCAGCAGCTACTCCGGGACTAGCGGGAGGGATGAGCAGTTCTTC. Amino acid sequence: CASSYSGTSGRDEQFF.

DNA for the CDR3: TGTGCCAGCAGCTTAGTCCAGGGGGCTAACTATGGCTACACCTTC. Protein sequence: CASSLVQGANYGYTF. The chain recombines TRBV7-9 with TRBJ1-2; 7 nucleotides line up with TRBD1. This CDR3 region has 15 residues. Per germline, CDR1 SEHNR and CDR2 FQNEAQ (reference sequence). V gave up 1 base and J gave up 0 bases; unmatched junction bases: 2.

The chain recombines TRBV7-2 with TRBJ2-2, with 7 bases identical to TRBD2. Germline CDR1 is SGHTA and CDR2 is FQGNSA. V gave up 1 base and J gave up 4 bases; unmatched junction bases: 3. The CDR3 runs to 15 residues. The CDR3 region has the DNA TGTGCCAGCAGCTTAGTTTCGGGGGGCACCGGGGAGCTGTTTTTT. Its translation: CASSLVSGGTGELFF.

This clone was detected only a few times. V and J are TRBV2 and TRBJ2-7; D gene unclear. The length of the CDR3 is 14 residues. Germline V gene sequence: CDR1 SNHLY, CDR2 FYNNEI. V lost 0 bases and J lost 0, with 6 bases in between. DNA of the CDR3: TGTGCCAGCAGTGAAGCTTTCCCCTCCTACGAGCAGTACTTC. This sequence encodes CASSEAFPSYEQYF.

Only a few counts were recorded for this clone. The gene calls are TRBV4-3 and TRBJ1-6, with 7 bases aligning to TRBD1. In germline, CDR1 is LGHNA, CDR2 YSLEER. The CDR3 loop spans 14 amino acids. Trimming cost V 4 bases and J 10 bases; bases outside gene matches: 7. The CDR3 coding sequence is TGCGCCAGCAGCCCCACAGGGGTTTACTCACCCCTCCACTTT. It codes for CASSPTGVYSPLHF.